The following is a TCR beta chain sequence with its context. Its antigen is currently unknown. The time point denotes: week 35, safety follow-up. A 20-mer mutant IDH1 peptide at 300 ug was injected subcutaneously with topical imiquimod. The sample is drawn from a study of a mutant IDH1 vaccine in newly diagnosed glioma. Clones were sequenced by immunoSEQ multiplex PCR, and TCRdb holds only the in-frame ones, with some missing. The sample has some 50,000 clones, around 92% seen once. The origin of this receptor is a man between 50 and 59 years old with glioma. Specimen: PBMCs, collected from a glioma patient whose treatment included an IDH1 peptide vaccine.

DNA of the CDR3: TGTGCCAGCAGCTCAAGAGGGGGGACAGGGGGCAATGAGCAGTTCTTC. Translating gives CASSSRGGTGGNEQFF. The chain uses TRBV7-3 and TRBJ2-1; 11 nucleotides align to TRBD1. Trimming took 4 bases from V and 6 from J; bases not matched to a gene: 8. There are 16 residues in the CDR3. In germline, CDR1 is SGHTA, CDR2 FQGTGA.